These T cell receptor beta chains were read from a single sample in a study of T cell changes during pregnancy in multiple sclerosis. TCRdb keeps only in-frame clones here, not all; method: immunoSEQ multiplex PCR. Here the sample spans 79,000 or so clones, approximately 90% being singletons. The sample consisted of peripheral blood, taken in the first trimester of pregnancy. These receptor sequences come from a female donor in good health, enrolled as a control in a pregnancy study. The CDR3 runs from the conserved cysteine through the conserved F or W. D genes are given only for firm matches. Clone size appears in some rows only: once, few, many, or a class for an expanded clone.

clone_size	v_call	j_call	d_call	cdr3_aa	cdr3_nt
few	TRBV13	TRBJ1-1	NA	CASSLGAFRTLNTEAFF	TGTGCCAGCAGCTTAGGGGCGTTCAGGACACTAAACACTGAAGCTTTCTTT
few	TRBV11-1	TRBJ2-1	NA	CASSRGGESLYNEQFF	TGTGCCAGCAGCCGCGGAGGGGAGAGCTTATACAATGAGCAGTTCTTC
once	TRBV7-9	TRBJ1-4	NA	CASSRDKEKLFF	TGTGCCAGCAGCCGGGACAAAGAAAAACTGTTTTTT
NA	TRBV29-1	TRBJ2-3	NA	CSASGVRSTDTQYF	TGCAGCGCCTCCGGGGTGCGGAGCACAGATACGCAGTATTTT
NA	TRBV13	TRBJ1-6	NA	CASSIRVRSYNSPLHF	TGTGCCAGCAGCATCAGGGTTCGGTCCTATAATTCACCCCTCCACTTT
NA	TRBV4-1	TRBJ1-1	TRBD1	CASSQGGQGRDTEAFF	TGCGCCAGCAGCCAAGGAGGACAGGGGAGGGACACTGAAGCTTTCTTT
NA	TRBV27	TRBJ2-3	NA	CASSFRDTQYF	TGTGCCAGCAGTTTCCGAGATACGCAGTATTTT
NA	TRBV5-8	TRBJ1-6	NA	CASSWRLNSPLHF	TGTGCCAGCAGCTGGAGGCTCAATTCACCCCTCCACTTT
NA	TRBV7-3	TRBJ2-2	TRBD1	CASSSNAGTGRTGELFF	TGTGCCAGCAGCTCCAACGCCGGGACAGGGCGAACCGGGGAGCTGTTTTTT
NA	TRBV12-5	TRBJ1-1	NA	CASGLPSGEAFF	TGTGCTAGTGGTTTACCCTCCGGTGAAGCTTTCTTT
once	TRBV18	TRBJ1-5	NA	CASSPQGGNQPQHF	TGTGCCAGCTCACCACAAGGCGGGAATCAGCCCCAGCATTTT
NA	TRBV6-1	TRBJ1-2	TRBD1	CASSEKGGQSSSRYTF	TGTGCCAGCAGTGAAAAGGGGGGACAGTCGAGCTCTCGCTACACCTTC
NA	TRBV7-9	TRBJ2-7	NA	CASSSANLRQAASYEQYF	TGTGCCAGCAGCTCCGCTAACCTTCGACAGGCTGCAAGTTACGAGCAGTACTTC
NA	TRBV5-5	TRBJ2-1	TRBD1	CASSLAMTGGPYNEQFF	TGTGCCAGCAGCTTGGCTATGACAGGGGGGCCGTACAATGAGCAGTTCTTC
NA	TRBV15	TRBJ1-5	NA	CATSVGGYSNQPQHF	TGTGCCACCAGCGTCGGGGGGTATAGCAATCAGCCCCAGCATTTT
NA	TRBV4-3	TRBJ2-1	TRBD2	CASSQTIAGVGNEQFF	TGCGCCAGCAGCCAAACAATAGCGGGGGTAGGTAATGAGCAGTTCTTC
once	TRBV7-7	TRBJ1-2	NA	CALSRVLNYGYTF	TGTGCCCTGTCGAGGGTGCTTAACTATGGCTACACCTTC
NA	TRBV28	TRBJ2-7	TRBD2	CATCMRASGGTYEQYF	TGTGCCACCTGTATGAGGGCCAGCGGGGGCACCTACGAGCAGTACTTC
NA	TRBV10-3	TRBJ2-1	NA	CAISESGRGNEQFF	TGTGCCATCAGTGAGTCTGGCAGGGGCAATGAGCAGTTCTTC
once	TRBV4-3	TRBJ2-2	NA	CASSQDLARDAGELFF	TGCGCCAGCAGCCAAGATTTGGCCAGGGATGCCGGGGAGCTGTTTTTT
NA	TRBV5-1	TRBJ1-2	TRBD1	CASSFTGAGYGYTF	TGCGCCAGCAGCTTTACAGGGGCCGGCTATGGCTACACCTTC
NA	TRBV27	TRBJ2-1	NA	CASSPKESHGDEQFF	TGTGCCAGCAGTCCCAAGGAAAGTCACGGGGATGAGCAGTTCTTC
NA	TRBV25-1	TRBJ1-1	NA	CASSEYRGQTEAFF	TGTGCCAGCAGTGAATATAGAGGACAGACTGAAGCTTTCTTT
once	TRBV30	TRBJ1-4	TRBD1	CAWSTAGGRQLFF	TGTGCCTGGAGTACCGCAGGGGGTAGACAGCTGTTTTTT
NA	TRBV9	TRBJ2-2	NA	CASSVDGTSNTGELFF	TGTGCCAGCAGCGTAGACGGGACTTCGAACACCGGGGAGCTGTTTTTT
NA	TRBV6-5	TRBJ1-2	NA	CASSGGGVGNGYTF	TGTGCCAGCAGTGGGGGGGGAGTGGGAAATGGCTACACCTTC
NA	TRBV7-2	TRBJ1-1	TRBD1	CASSPRRTGVGTEAFF	TGTGCCAGCAGCCCGCGTAGGACAGGGGTTGGGACTGAAGCTTTCTTT
once	TRBV7-3	TRBJ1-6	NA	CASSLNPRVPSPLHF	TGTGCCAGCAGCTTAAACCCAAGAGTTCCTTCACCCCTCCACTTT
NA	TRBV5-1	TRBJ2-5	TRBD1	CASMAAAGGMSKTQYF	TGCGCCAGCATGGCCGCGGCAGGGGGTATGTCGAAGACCCAGTACTTC
NA	TRBV7-9	TRBJ1-2	NA	CASSLAIPLYGYTF	TGTGCCAGCAGCTTAGCTATCCCACTGTATGGCTACACCTTC
NA	TRBV5-1	TRBJ2-1	NA	CASSSAGLGNEQFF	TGCGCCAGCAGTTCCGCAGGGTTAGGCAATGAGCAGTTCTTC
once	TRBV6-6	TRBJ1-6	NA	CASRTGKSSYNSPLHF	TGTGCCAGCAGGACAGGCAAGAGCTCCTATAATTCACCCCTCCACTTT
NA	TRBV5-6	TRBJ2-2	NA	CASHPVVNTGELFF	TGTGCCAGTCATCCTGTAGTGAACACCGGGGAGCTGTTTTTT
NA	TRBV25-1	TRBJ2-5	TRBD2	CASSDPPGLAGGETQYF	TGTGCCAGCAGTGACCCCCCGGGGCTAGCGGGGGGAGAGACCCAGTACTTC
NA	TRBV10-3	TRBJ1-6	TRBD1	CAISDGQGLRSPLHF	TGTGCCATCAGTGACGGACAGGGTTTAAGGTCACCCCTCCACTTT
NA	TRBV5-1	TRBJ2-6	TRBD1	CASRIGTGVSGANVLTF	TGCGCCAGCAGGATAGGGACAGGAGTCTCTGGGGCCAACGTCCTGACTTTC
once	TRBV27	TRBJ2-7	TRBD2	CASSPLAGGTYEQYF	TGTGCCAGCAGTCCCTTAGCGGGGGGAACTTACGAGCAGTACTTC
NA	TRBV5-1	TRBJ2-2	TRBD2	CASRMTSGNTGELFF	TGCGCCAGCAGGATGACTAGCGGAAACACCGGGGAGCTGTTTTTT
NA	TRBV18	TRBJ1-4	NA	CASSRNGVNEKLFF	TGTGCCAGCTCCCGAAACGGGGTAAATGAAAAACTGTTTTTT
NA	TRBV28	TRBJ1-5	TRBD1	CASGLQGAGNQPQHF	TGTGCCAGCGGCCTACAGGGGGCAGGCAATCAGCCCCAGCATTTT
NA	TRBV7-2	TRBJ1-5	NA	CASSLVRGRGQPQHF	TGTGCCAGCAGCTTAGTTCGGGGAAGGGGGCAGCCCCAGCATTTT
NA	TRBV5-1	TRBJ2-1	NA	CASSLASAYNEQFF	TGCGCCAGCAGCTTGGCTAGCGCTTACAATGAGCAGTTCTTC
NA	TRBV30	TRBJ1-5	TRBD1	CAWSVQGKSNQPQHF	TGTGCCTGGAGTGTACAGGGGAAAAGCAATCAGCCCCAGCATTTT
NA	TRBV27	TRBJ2-3	TRBD2	CASSFTSEDTQYF	TGTGCCAGCAGTTTCACTAGCGAAGATACGCAGTATTTT
NA	TRBV5-1	TRBJ2-7	NA	CASSFPAGEPHEQYF	TGCGCCAGCAGCTTCCCGGCAGGGGAACCCCACGAGCAGTACTTC
NA	TRBV9	TRBJ1-1	NA	CASSVLMGGTTEAFF	TGTGCCAGCAGCGTTTTAATGGGGGGGACCACTGAAGCTTTCTTT
NA	TRBV6-1	TRBJ1-2	NA	CASSTQGPYGYTF	TGTGCCAGCAGTACACAGGGTCCCTATGGCTACACCTTC
once	TRBV5-1	TRBJ2-6	NA	CASSLVSGVSGANVLTF	TGCGCCAGCAGCTTGGTATCAGGGGTCTCTGGGGCCAACGTCCTGACTTTC
NA	TRBV11-3	TRBJ2-1	TRBD1	CASSLEGQAYNEQFF	TGTGCCAGCAGCTTAGAGGGACAGGCTTACAATGAGCAGTTCTTC
NA	TRBV7-2	TRBJ2-2	TRBD1	CASSSLGGTGGARRELFF	TGTGCCAGCAGCTCGCTAGGTGGGACAGGGGGGGCCCGGCGGGAGCTGTTTTTT